These 9 T cell receptor beta chains originate from one sample sequenced in a study of control samples from healthy donors and cancer patients. Only in-frame clones appear in the TCRdb table, and some are missing; sequencing was by immunoSEQ multiplex PCR. The table records 98,000 or so clones, about nine tenths of them present only once. Material for sequencing was blood. These receptors all come from a woman in her seventies in good health.

The chain recombines TRBV6-2 or TRBV6-3 with TRBJ1-1; TRBD1 agrees at 10 bases. J was trimmed by 0 bases and V by 5 bases; bases with no gene match: 9. CDR1 is MNHEY, CDR2 SVGEGT, per germline. The CDR3 is made up of 17 amino acids. The CDR3 protein is CASSTRQGARLNTEAFF. The CDR3 nucleotides are TGTGCCAGCAGTACGAGACAGGGGGCACGATTGAACACTGAAGCTTTCTTT.

The chain couples TRBV7-2 to TRBJ2-7; 12 nucleotides align to TRBD2. J was trimmed by 2 bases and V by 3 bases; bases with no gene match: 8. Germline values: CDR1 SGHTA, CDR2 FQGNSA. The CDR3 sequence is 17 residues long. CDR3 bases: TGTGCCAGCAGCTTGTATCCTAGCGGGGGGGCGACCTACGAGCAGTACTTC. Translated: CASSLYPSGGATYEQYF.

The rearrangement uses TRBV10-3 and TRBJ2-2; TRBD1 agrees at 7 bases. Looked up from germline, CDR1 is ENHRY and CDR2 is SYGVKD. V shed 0 bases and J 6 bases; nucleotides not matched to a gene: 7. The CDR3 runs to 16 residues. The CDR3 reads CAISESLTGAAGELFF. Here the CDR3 DNA reads TGTGCCATCAGTGAGTCCTTAACAGGGGCGGCCGGGGAGCTGTTTTTT.

The chain links TRBV7-8 to TRBJ1-2, with D possibly being TRBD1 (6 bases). Trimming left V 5 bases short and J 5 bases short, with 15 bases between. Germline V gene data show CDR1 as SGHVS and CDR2 as FQNEAQ. This CDR3 contains 14 residues. The DNA for the CDR3 is TGTGCCAGCAGCCCAAGAAGGACAGCATATGGCTACACCTTC. This encodes CASSPRRTAYGYTF.

The sample holds a few counts of this clone. In nucleotides, the CDR3 is TGTGCCAGCAGTAGGGGGGGTTACAATGAGCAGTTCTTC. Translating it yields CASSRGGYNEQFF. V usage is TRBV12-3 or TRBV12-4 and J usage is TRBJ2-1; D is perhaps TRBD2 (7 bases). The V and J ends lost 5 bases and 4 bases respectively, with 9 bases between them. This CDR3 spans 13 amino acids.

In its sample, this clone was seen once. The chain recombines TRBV5-1 with TRBJ1-6; D uncertain. This CDR3 region has 15 residues. The germline CDR1 and CDR2 sequences are SGHRS and YFSETQ. Trimming left V 0 bases short and J 4 bases short, with 8 bases between. CDR3 loop: CASSLGSGYNSPLHF. The CDR3, as DNA: TGCGCCAGCAGCTTGGGTTCGGGGTATAATTCACCCCTCCACTTT. Based on the CDR3 plus reference TRBV5-1 and TRBJ1-6, the full variable domain is KAGVTQTPRYLIKTRGQQVTLSCSPISGHRSVSWYQQTPGQGLQFLFEYFSETQRNKGNFPGRFSGRQFSNSRSEMNVSTLELGDSALYLCASSLGSGYNSPLHFGNGTRLTVT.

The chain joins TRBV6-1 to TRBJ1-5; the D is unclear. This CDR3 is 15 amino acids long. CDR1 and CDR2 (germline): MNHNS, SASEGT. V was trimmed by 3 bases and J by 0 bases, leaving 9 bases between them. The CDR3 DNA reads TGTGCCAGCAGTGATGGTCAATATAGCAATCAGCCCCAGCATTTT. Translated, it gives CASSDGQYSNQPQHF.

The V call is TRBV27, the J call TRBJ1-1, with a weak D call TRBD1 (5 bases). This CDR3 is 17 amino acids long. V was trimmed by 6 bases and J by 0 bases, leaving 20 bases between them. Germline loops: CDR1 MNHEY, CDR2 SMNVEV (reference sequence). This CDR3 reads CASSALGASRMNTEAFF. CDR3 nucleotides: TGTGCCAGCAGCGCTCTTGGGGCTAGCCGCATGAACACTGAAGCTTTCTTT.

This chain connects TRBV25-1 to TRBJ2-2; D gene unclear. Trimming pared 6 bases from V and 6 bases from J, leaving 8 bases between. Per germline, CDR1 MGHDK and CDR2 SYGVNS. The CDR3 totals 12 residues. The CDR3 spells CASSPGPGELFF. CDR3 bases: TGTGCCAGCAGCCCTGGTCCCGGGGAGCTGTTTTTT.